The clone carrying this TCR beta chain has more than one count but fewer than ten. This sample is drawn from a study of blood T cell repertoires in COVID-19. Study-level information: Samples representing acute and convalescent COVID-19 were sourced from the United States, Italy and Spain. In each case, the material was cDNA or gDNA derived from T cells, B-cell-depleted T cells, or PBMCs.

V lost 3 bases and J lost 2, with 9 bases in between. The CDR3 sequence is 14 residues long. CDR1 is KGHDR and CDR2 is SFDVKD in the germline V gene. Measured with immunoSEQ multiplex PCR; TCRdb has only the in-frame clones, and not every one. The sample has 57,000 or so clones, roughly 76% seen once. This clonotype was sampled from a man between 50 and 59 years old with active or convalescent COVID-19. The V call is TRBV24-1, the J call TRBJ1-2; D call uncertain. Sequenced: peripheral blood. The CDR3 sequence: CATSDTTRNYGYTF. The DNA of the CDR3 is TGTGCCACCAGTGATACGACAAGAAACTATGGCTACACCTTC.